This T cell receptor (beta chain) appears in the sequencing data of a study of T cell responses to AZD1222 COVID-19 vaccine. Regarding the study as a whole: Clonal diversity may have been underestimated in mostly white British donors. Two AZD1222 doses significantly raised spike-specific TCR breadth and depth over controls. Baseline testing showed seropositivity in only six or seven AZD1222 recipients.

This clone was found once. The antigen remains unidentified. Sequenced by immunoSEQ multiplex PCR; TCRdb stores in-frame clones only, minus some. The table has under 70,000 clones, about 87% seen once. Trimming removed 1 base at V and 3 bases at J, with 7 bases between. The CDR3 spans 14 residues. CDR1 MNHNS and CDR2 SASEGT come from the germline V gene. The chain uses TRBV6-1 and TRBJ1-5; unclear D gene. The material was peripheral blood, obtained on day 0 of AZD1222 vaccination. The source of this sequence is an adult in good health. The CDR3 bases are TGTGCCAGCAGTGAAGACCGGCTCAATCAGCCCCAGCATTTT. Protein sequence: CASSEDRLNQPQHF.